Listed below are T cell receptor beta chains from one sample, sequenced in a study of blood T cell repertoires in COVID-19. Assay: immunoSEQ multiplex PCR; the TCRdb copy retains only in-frame clones and omits some. The repertoire holds 45,000 to 55,000 clones, approximately 89% seen once, with about 3% in the top ten. Sequenced input: peripheral blood. The source is a human donor in a cohort sampled during active COVID-19. Both conserved end residues are part of each CDR3. A D gene is named only where the DNA matches it firmly. Size values are once, few and many counts, or a class for expanded clones, and some rows have none.

>TRBJ1-5|13|-|-|TRBV30
TGTGCCTGGAGTGTGATAAAGGGGGGGGAAACGCATTTT
CAWSVIKGGETHF
>TRBJ2-3|14|-|once|TRBV7-8
TGTGCCAGCAGCTTCGAGGGAAGCACAGATACGCAGTATTTT
CASSFEGSTDTQYF
>TRBJ2-5|14|-|-|TRBV4-2
TGTGCCAGCAGCCAAGATAGTGGTTTTGAGACCCAGTACTTC
CASSQDSGFETQYF
>TRBJ1-5|14|-|-|TRBV6-6
TGTGCCAGCAGCGGTCAGGGAAAAAATCAGCCCCAGCATTTT
CASSGQGKNQPQHF
>TRBJ2-1|15|TRBD1|-|TRBV4-2
TGTGCCAGCAGCCAAACAGGGGGCTCCTACAATGAGCAGTTCTTC
CASSQTGGSYNEQFF
>TRBJ2-4|13|-|-|TRBV6-2/TRBV6-3
TGTGCCAGCAGTTACTCTCCGGGGGACATTCAGTACTTC
CASSYSPGDIQYF
>TRBJ2-7|13|-|-|TRBV19
TGTGCCAGTAGTATGAACCAGTACTACGAGCAGTACTTC
CASSMNQYYEQYF
>TRBJ2-1|16|TRBD2|-|TRBV5-4
TGTGCCAGCAGCAACGCGCTAGCGGGATTCTACAATGAGCAGTTCTTC
CASSNALAGFYNEQFF
>TRBJ1-3|13|TRBD1|-|TRBV12-3/TRBV12-4
TGTGCCAGCAGTCGGGACAGGGTAAACACCATATATTTT
CASSRDRVNTIYF
>TRBJ2-3|16|TRBD1|-|TRBV9
TGTGCCAGCAGCGTAGTGTTAGGGGGCCCCACGGATACGCAGTATTTT
CASSVVLGGPTDTQYF
>TRBJ2-3|15|TRBD2|-|TRBV5-1
TGCGCCAGCAGCCAGCTAGCGGGAGCGACAGATACGCAGTATTTT
CASSQLAGATDTQYF
>TRBJ2-7|14|-|-|TRBV9
TGTGCCAGCAGCCTCACACAAAACCCTTACGAGCAGTACTTC
CASSLTQNPYEQYF
>TRBJ2-2|14|TRBD1|-|TRBV29-1
TGCGGGACAGGACATCTCGCGAACACCGGGGAGCTGTTTTTT
CGTGHLANTGELFF
>TRBJ1-1|15|TRBD1|-|TRBV19
TGTGCCAGTAGGGAGGGGGGCTACAGGGGTGCTGAAGCTTTCTTT
CASREGGYRGAEAFF
>TRBJ2-5|15|-|-|TRBV5-4
TGTGCCAGCAGCTTCGGGGGACGAAACGAAGAGACCCAGTACTTC
CASSFGGRNEETQYF
>TRBJ2-3|14|-|-|TRBV19
TGTGCCAGTAGTATCGGCAGGGAAAAAGATACGCAGTATTTT
CASSIGREKDTQYF
>TRBJ1-2|15|-|-|TRBV25-1
TGTGCCAGCGCCACGGCCGGGGGGGGTTTGTATCGCTACACCTTC
CASATAGGGLYRYTF
>TRBJ2-1|16|TRBD2|-|TRBV7-9
TGTGCCAGCAGCTTGATGGCGGGGGGGTCCTACAATGAGCAGTTCTTC
CASSLMAGGSYNEQFF
>TRBJ2-2|15|-|few|TRBV20-1
TGCAGGGCAAGTCCAGGGACTTCCTACACCGGGGAGCTGTTTTTT
CRASPGTSYTGELFF
>TRBJ1-4|14|-|-|TRBV5-4
TGTGCCAGCAGCTTGGACTCCGCGGGGGAAAAACTGTTTTTT
CASSLDSAGEKLFF
>TRBJ1-4|15|-|-|TRBV7-6
TGTGCCAGCAGCGCCCTCGGGGGGCCAGAAGAAAAACTGTTTTTT
CASSALGGPEEKLFF
>TRBJ1-1|17|-|-|TRBV3-1/TRBV3-2
TGTGCCAGCAGCCACCTCCTGACGGACAATTGGGACACTGAAGCTTTCTTT
CASSHLLTDNWDTEAFF
>TRBJ1-2|13|TRBD1|few|TRBV5-1
TGCGCCAGCAGCTGGGGGACAGGGGATGGCTACACCTTC
CASSWGTGDGYTF
>TRBJ1-2|16|-|-|TRBV15
TGTGCCACCAGCAGACCGCCTGCGGGACCGAACTATGGCTACACCTTC
CATSRPPAGPNYGYTF
>TRBJ1-1|13|-|-|TRBV4-2
TGTGCCAGCAGCCAAGCAGTGAACACTGAAGCTTTCTTT
CASSQAVNTEAFF
>TRBJ1-2|14|-|-|TRBV6-5
TGTGCCAGCAGTTATTCTGGTACAGGGAGTGGCTACACCTTC
CASSYSGTGSGYTF
>TRBJ1-1|13|-|-|TRBV18
TGTGCCAGCTCACCGGGGGCCCGGACTGAAGCTTTCTTT
CASSPGARTEAFF
>TRBJ1-2|18|TRBD1|-|TRBV14
TGTGCCAGCAGCCACCACCGGACAGGGACCCGACTTAACTATGGCTACACCTTC
CASSHHRTGTRLNYGYTF
>TRBJ2-3|14|-|-|TRBV18
TGTGCCACCCGGGGGGCCAGGGGTACAGATACGCAGTATTTT
CATRGARGTDTQYF
>TRBJ1-5|13|-|-|TRBV18
TGTGCCAGCTCACCAAGGGCCCGGGGGCCCCAGCATTTT
CASSPRARGPQHF
>TRBJ2-1|17|TRBD1|-|TRBV27
TGTGCCAGCAGTTTATGGGTCGGACAGGGATATAACAATGAGCAGTTCTTC
CASSLWVGQGYNNEQFF
>TRBJ1-2|17|-|-|TRBV9
TGTGCCAGCAGCGTAGATTCGACTCGGGGGTCCAACTATGGCTACACCTTC
CASSVDSTRGSNYGYTF
>TRBJ2-2|14|-|-|TRBV5-4
TGTGCCAGCAGCTTGGGACTAGATAGCGGGGAGCTGTTTTTT
CASSLGLDSGELFF
>TRBJ2-7|12|TRBD2|-|TRBV6-5
TGTGCCAGCAGGGGGGGGAACTACGAGCAGTACTTC
CASRGGNYEQYF
>TRBJ1-6|15|TRBD1|once|TRBV7-2
TGTGCCAGCAGCCGCAAAGGACAGGGAGGCTCACCCCTCCACTTT
CASSRKGQGGSPLHF
>TRBJ1-2|12|-|-|TRBV7-9
TGTGCCAGCAGCCTCGAGGGATATGGCTACACCTTC
CASSLEGYGYTF
>TRBJ1-2|13|TRBD1|once|TRBV12-3/TRBV12-4
TGTGCCAGCAGCCCACAGGGGGTACAAGGCTACACCTTC
CASSPQGVQGYTF
>TRBJ2-1|14|TRBD2|-|TRBV7-2
TGTGCCAGCAGCTTAGGCGGGAGCGACAATGAGCAGTTCTTC
CASSLGGSDNEQFF
>TRBJ1-2|15|-|-|TRBV6-5
TGTGCCAGCGCCGGGGAGCGACAGGTCAACTATGGCTACACCTTC
CASAGERQVNYGYTF
>TRBJ1-1|17|-|once|TRBV27
TGTGCCAGCAGAGAGGCCCAAGCAGGGAATATGAACACTGAAGCTTTCTTT
CASREAQAGNMNTEAFF
>TRBJ2-1|15|-|-|TRBV20-1
TGCAGTGCTAATGACAGACAATACTCCTACAATGAGCAGTTCTTC
CSANDRQYSYNEQFF
>TRBJ2-2|14|-|-|TRBV29-1
TGCAGCGTTGCCGGACACAAGAACACCGGGGAGCTGTTTTTT
CSVAGHKNTGELFF
>TRBJ2-1|16|TRBD1|-|TRBV6-5
TGTGCCAGCAGTTACGAGCGGACAGGGAACTACAATGAGCAGTTCTTC
CASSYERTGNYNEQFF
>TRBJ1-2|13|TRBD1|-|TRBV6-5
TGTGCCAGCAGCGCGACAGGGGATTATGGCTACACCTTC
CASSATGDYGYTF
>TRBJ2-2|21|TRBD2|-|TRBV19
TGTGCCAGTAGTCCGAGGCCCGGGCCTCTAGCGGGAGTCCCCTACACCGGGGAGCTGTTTTTT
CASSPRPGPLAGVPYTGELFF
>TRBJ2-2|16|TRBD1|-|TRBV9
TGTGCCAGCAGCGAACCGGGACAGGGTGTGACCGGGGAGCTGTTTTTT
CASSEPGQGVTGELFF
>TRBJ2-7|15|TRBD2|-|TRBV4-1
TGCGCCAGCAGCCACAGACTAGCGGGAGTGTACGAGCAGTACTTC
CASSHRLAGVYEQYF
>TRBJ2-2|15|-|once|TRBV6-2/TRBV6-3
TGTGCCAGCAGTGAGGGGGGGCCCGACACCGGGGAGCTGTTTTTT
CASSEGGPDTGELFF
>TRBJ2-7|14|TRBD1|large|TRBV5-1
TGCGCCAGCAGCCGCGACAGGGGGCTAGAGGAGCAGTACTTC
CASSRDRGLEEQYF
>TRBJ2-7|14|-|-|TRBV5-1
TGCGCCAGCAGCTTTAAATCGGGTGGCTACGAGCAGTACTTC
CASSFKSGGYEQYF
>TRBJ1-6|16|-|-|TRBV5-1
TGCGCCAGCACGCCTGGAGACCTCTCCTATAATTCACCCCTCCACTTT
CASTPGDLSYNSPLHF
>TRBJ1-2|15|-|once|TRBV6-6
TGTGCCAGCAGTTCCCCGGGTCCCATTAACTATGGCTACACCTTC
CASSSPGPINYGYTF
>TRBJ2-5|17|-|-|TRBV5-1
TGCGCCAGCAGCTCTGGTCGGGCGGGGGCCCAGCAAGAGACCCAGTACTTC
CASSSGRAGAQQETQYF
>TRBJ2-1|13|-|-|TRBV29-1
TGCAGCGTCCAGGGAACCACCTACAATGAGCAGTTCTTC
CSVQGTTYNEQFF
>TRBJ2-1|13|TRBD2|-|TRBV19
TGTGCCAGCAAGAGCGGGGGGTTGGATGAGCAGTTCTTC
CASKSGGLDEQFF
>TRBJ1-3|13|-|-|TRBV2
TGTGCCAGCAGCGAGATCTCTGGAAACACCATATATTTT
CASSEISGNTIYF
>TRBJ2-7|12|TRBD1|-|TRBV5-1
TGCGCCAGCAGCCCGGACAGGAACGAGCAGTACTTC
CASSPDRNEQYF
>TRBJ1-5|16|-|-|TRBV27
TGTGCCAGCAGTTCCGTAGCCCGGTTGGGCAATCAGCCCCAGCATTTT
CASSSVARLGNQPQHF
>TRBJ2-1|17|TRBD2|-|TRBV23-1
TGCGCCGGCCGGCTAGCGGGAGCGAAATTCTCCTACAATGAGCAGTTCTTC
CAGRLAGAKFSYNEQFF
>TRBJ2-7|15|-|-|TRBV5-1
TGCGCCAGCAGCGCCCAGGGTGCCGAACCGGACGAGCAGTACTTC
CASSAQGAEPDEQYF